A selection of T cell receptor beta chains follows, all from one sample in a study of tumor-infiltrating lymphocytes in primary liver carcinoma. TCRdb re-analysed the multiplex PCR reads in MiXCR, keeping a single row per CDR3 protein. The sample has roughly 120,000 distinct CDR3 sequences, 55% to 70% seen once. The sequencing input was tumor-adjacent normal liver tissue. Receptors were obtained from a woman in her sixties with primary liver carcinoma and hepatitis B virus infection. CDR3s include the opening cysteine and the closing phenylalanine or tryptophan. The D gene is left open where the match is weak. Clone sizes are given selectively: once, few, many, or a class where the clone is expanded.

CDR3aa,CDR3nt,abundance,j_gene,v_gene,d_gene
CASSLGYQVDSYNKQLF,TGTGCCAGCAGCTTAGGGTATCAGGTAGACTCCTACAATAAGCAGCTCTTC,NA,TRBJ2-1,TRBV11-1,NA
CASSQEPTNTQYF,TGTGCCAGCAGCCAAGAACCCACAAATACGCAGTATTTT,NA,TRBJ2-3,TRBV14,NA
CTTQSGRDYF,TGTACCACCCAGTCGGGCAGGGACTACTTC,once,TRBJ2-7,TRBV6-6,NA
CARCSSGSSNTGELFF,TGTGCCAGGTGCAGTAGCGGGAGTAGTAACACCGGGGAGCTGTTTTTT,NA,TRBJ2-2,TRBV11-2,TRBD2
CASSDLSGETQYF,TGTGCCAGCAGCGATCTCTCGGGGGAGACCCAGTACTTC,many,TRBJ2-5,TRBV14,NA
CSVSGDSPDTQYF,TGCAGCGTGTCGGGGGATTCCCCAGATACGCAGTATTTT,many,TRBJ2-3,TRBV29-1,NA
CACSGNLGSGNTIYF,TGTGCCTGCAGTGGGAATCTCGGCTCTGGAAATACCATATATTTT,NA,TRBJ1-3,TRBV6-1,NA
CASSLSQGGRAGYNGQFF,TGTGCCAGCAGCTTAAGTCAAGGTGGGAGGGCCGGCTACAATGGGCAGTTCTTC,once,TRBJ2-1,TRBV11-3,TRBD2
CVSSHGPRDGYDYTF,TGTGTCAGCAGCCACGGACCCCGAGACGGCTATGACTACACCTTC,NA,TRBJ1-2,TRBV6-6,NA
CASDSGLRGRVTDGYTF,TGTGCCAGCGACTCTGGCCTCCGGGGTCGGGTAACTGATGGCTACACCTTC,NA,TRBJ1-2,TRBV11-3,NA
CARSLGVGGSGYTF,TGTGCCCGCAGCTTAGGAGTAGGGGGAAGTGGCTACACCTTC,NA,TRBJ1-2,TRBV13,NA
CPSLGASGKLHNEQFF,TGTCCCAGCCTTGGGGCTAGCGGGAAACTCCACAATGAGCAGTTCTTC,NA,TRBJ2-1,TRBV28,TRBD2
CASSLRTGRADTQYF,TGCGCCAGCAGCTTACGGACAGGGCGGGCAGATACGCAGTATTTT,many,TRBJ2-3,TRBV5-1,TRBD1
CAISETNQPQHF,TGTGCCATCAGTGAGACGAATCAGCCCCAGCATTTT,many,TRBJ1-5,TRBV10-3,NA
CASSAPVNGKLFF,TGTGCCAGCAGTGCGCCAGTTAATGGAAAACTGTTTTTT,once,TRBJ1-4,TRBV28,NA
CSVETGGTNTGELFF,TGCAGCGTTGAAACGGGGGGCACGAACACCGGGGAGCTGTTTTTT,NA,TRBJ2-2,TRBV29-1,NA
CSGGTGRPYNEQFF,TGCAGCGGGGGGACGGGGCGACCCTACAATGAGCAGTTCTTC,few,TRBJ2-1,TRBV29-1,NA
CVSSRGYTGELFF,TGTGTCAGCAGCAGGGGGTACACCGGGGAGCTGTTTTTT,NA,TRBJ2-2,TRBV6-2/TRBV6-3,TRBD1
CASSLGWGYQPQHF,TGTGCCAGCAGTTTAGGGTGGGGGTATCAGCCCCAGCATTTT,NA,TRBJ1-5,TRBV28,NA
CASSSFSTSTDTQHF,TGTGCCAGCAGCTCCTTCTCGACTAGTACAGATACGCAACATTTT,NA,TRBJ2-3,TRBV11-2,NA
CAWNQGRGTEAFF,TGTGCCTGGAATCAGGGGAGGGGCACTGAAGCTTTCTTT,many,TRBJ1-1,TRBV30,NA
CASSLGATNNEQFF,TGCGCCAGCAGCTTGGGAGCGACAAACAATGAGCAGTTCTTC,few,TRBJ2-1,TRBV5-1,NA
CSVSPSNTEAFF,TGCAGCGTTAGCCCAAGTAACACTGAAGCTTTCTTT,many,TRBJ1-1,TRBV29-1,NA
CSALLGQHDQPQHF,TGCAGTGCTCTCCTCGGACAACATGATCAGCCCCAGCATTTT,few,TRBJ1-5,TRBV20-1,NA
CASSYREGGGKTQYF,TGTGCCAGCAGCTATAGAGAGGGGGGAGGTAAGACCCAGTACTTC,NA,TRBJ2-5,TRBV12-3/TRBV12-4,NA
CASSFGGVLARYTQYF,TGTGCCAGCAGTTTCGGTGGGGTGCTCGCACGGTATACGCAGTATTTT,NA,TRBJ2-3,TRBV11-2,NA